The sequence of this T cell receptor (beta chain) was determined in a study of blood T cell repertoires in COVID-19. Across the study: Specimens from acute and convalescent COVID-19 originated in the United States, Italy and Spain. Nucleic acid was either cDNA or gDNA, and it came from T cells, B-cell-depleted T cells, or PBMCs.

This clone was seen a few times. Per the original data handling: Amplification of reference gene primers was used by the study to estimate nucleated cell counts. Clones were read by immunoSEQ multiplex PCR, and TCRdb kept only the in-frame ones, dropping some. The V and J calls and clone size are taken from that table; D and trimming were inferred from the DNA. The sample carries about 72,000 clones, around 93% recorded once. The germline V gene encodes CDR1 MGHRA and CDR2 YSYEKL. Trimming took 1 base from V and 8 from J; bases not matched to a gene: 8. The CDR3 totals 16 residues. The sequence derives from a woman in her fifties or sixties with active COVID-19. The sequencing sample was made of peripheral blood. This chain connects TRBV4-1 to TRBJ1-6; the match to TRBD1 covers 7 bases. DNA of the CDR3: TGCGCCAGCAGCCAAGTGGCCGGAGGGGGCTATTCACCCCTCCACTTT. The encoded protein is CASSQVAGGGYSPLHF.